Listed below are T cell receptor beta chains from one sample, sequenced in a study of blood T cell repertoires in COVID-19. Using immunoSEQ multiplex PCR, the repertoire was profiled, and TCRdb retains in-frame clones only, with some absent. This table holds roughly 120,000 clones, 55% to 75% found once. Sequencing was done on a sample of peripheral blood. These receptors originate from a human donor with acute or convalescent COVID-19. The donor label of this sample is uncertain. The CDR3 runs from the conserved cysteine through the conserved F or W. A D gene is named only where the DNA matches it firmly. The size field is filled for only some rows; it gives once, few, many or a size class.

CDR3 DNA: TGTGCCAGCAGCCTCGCGCGGGGAATGAACACCGGGGAGCTGTTTTTT
CDR3 protein: CASSLARGMNTGELFF
clone size: .
D gene: .
J gene: TRBJ2-2
V gene: TRBV7-3

CDR3 DNA: TGCAGCGTTGAAGATCGTGGGAGAACCAGCCTCAATGAGCAGTTCTTC
CDR3 protein: CSVEDRGRTSLNEQFF
clone size: .
D gene: .
J gene: TRBJ2-1
V gene: TRBV29-1

CDR3 DNA: TGCGCCAGCAGCTTGGGGCGGGGGACCCTTAACTATGGCTACACCTTC
CDR3 protein: CASSLGRGTLNYGYTF
clone size: .
D gene: .
J gene: TRBJ1-2
V gene: TRBV5-1

CDR3 DNA: TGTGCCAGCAGTCCGAAGCGGCAGGAGACCCAGTACTTC
CDR3 protein: CASSPKRQETQYF
clone size: few
D gene: .
J gene: TRBJ2-5
V gene: TRBV13

CDR3 DNA: TGTGCCAGCAGGTCGACAGGGGGCAACTATGGCTACACCTTC
CDR3 protein: CASRSTGGNYGYTF
clone size: .
D gene: TRBD1
J gene: TRBJ1-2
V gene: TRBV28

CDR3 DNA: TGCGCCAGCAGTGACCTGAATCGGGGGAACACTGAAGCTTTCTTT
CDR3 protein: CASSDLNRGNTEAFF
clone size: once
D gene: .
J gene: TRBJ1-1
V gene: TRBV10-2

CDR3 DNA: TGTGCCAGCAGACACAGGTCGATCAATCAGCCCCAGCATTTT
CDR3 protein: CASRHRSINQPQHF
clone size: .
D gene: .
J gene: TRBJ1-5
V gene: TRBV6-5

CDR3 DNA: TGTGCCAGCAGTGACTCTGGACAGGGGCCTGCCGATGAGCAGTTCTTC
CDR3 protein: CASSDSGQGPADEQFF
clone size: once
D gene: TRBD1
J gene: TRBJ2-1
V gene: TRBV6-4

CDR3 DNA: TGTGCCAGCAGTTACTCCCAGGGGGCGCCGGAAAAACTGTTTTTT
CDR3 protein: CASSYSQGAPEKLFF
clone size: .
D gene: TRBD1
J gene: TRBJ1-4
V gene: TRBV6-6

CDR3 DNA: TGTGCCAGCAGAGCAGTAGGAGGGAACTATGGCTACACCTTC
CDR3 protein: CASRAVGGNYGYTF
clone size: .
D gene: .
J gene: TRBJ1-2
V gene: TRBV27

CDR3 DNA: TGTGCCAGCAGTTTAGGACAGGTGGCATCTGAAGCTTTCTTT
CDR3 protein: CASSLGQVASEAFF
clone size: many
D gene: TRBD1
J gene: TRBJ1-1
V gene: TRBV6-5

CDR3 DNA: TGCGCCAGCGGACAAACGTACAATGAGCAGTTCTTC
CDR3 protein: CASGQTYNEQFF
clone size: once
D gene: .
J gene: TRBJ2-1
V gene: TRBV5-1

CDR3 DNA: TGCGCCAGCACTGAAACAGGGGCCTTGGACTTC
CDR3 protein: CASTETGALDF
clone size: .
D gene: TRBD1
J gene: TRBJ2-5
V gene: TRBV10-2

CDR3 DNA: TGTGCCAGCAGCGTAGGTGCAGATGGCTACACCTTC
CDR3 protein: CASSVGADGYTF
clone size: .
D gene: .
J gene: TRBJ1-2
V gene: TRBV9

CDR3 DNA: TGTGCCAGCAGCTTAGTCGGCGGGGGGAATCAGCCCCAGCATTTT
CDR3 protein: CASSLVGGGNQPQHF
clone size: .
D gene: .
J gene: TRBJ1-5
V gene: TRBV7-9

CDR3 DNA: TGTGCCAGCAGTGAACCTCCGGGACAGCAAGAGACCCAGTACTTC
CDR3 protein: CASSEPPGQQETQYF
clone size: .
D gene: TRBD1
J gene: TRBJ2-5
V gene: TRBV6-1

CDR3 DNA: TGTGCCAGCAGCTCGCCGGGACAGAGAGCCTTAATGAACACTGAAGCTTTCTTT
CDR3 protein: CASSSPGQRALMNTEAFF
clone size: .
D gene: TRBD1
J gene: TRBJ1-1
V gene: TRBV11-2

CDR3 DNA: TGTGCCACCATAGATCCCCCCAATTCACCCCTCCACTTT
CDR3 protein: CATIDPPNSPLHF
clone size: .
D gene: .
J gene: TRBJ1-6
V gene: TRBV10-3

CDR3 DNA: TGTGCCAGCAGCTTAGCGGGAGCGGGGGGCACAGATACGCAGTATTTT
CDR3 protein: CASSLAGAGGTDTQYF
clone size: .
D gene: TRBD2
J gene: TRBJ2-3
V gene: TRBV7-8

CDR3 DNA: TGCGCCAGCAGCTTGGGACTTCTCACCGGGGAGCTGTTTTTT
CDR3 protein: CASSLGLLTGELFF
clone size: .
D gene: .
J gene: TRBJ2-2
V gene: TRBV5-1

CDR3 DNA: TGTGCCACCAGTGACATAGCGGGGGGGTTGAATACGCAGTATTTT
CDR3 protein: CATSDIAGGLNTQYF
clone size: .
D gene: TRBD2
J gene: TRBJ2-3
V gene: TRBV24-1

CDR3 DNA: TGTGCTAGTGGTTGGGACAGGGAGTACGCAGAGACCCAGTACTTC
CDR3 protein: CASGWDREYAETQYF
clone size: once
D gene: TRBD1
J gene: TRBJ2-5
V gene: TRBV12-5

CDR3 DNA: TGCGCCAGCAGCTTGACACCGAACACCGGGGAGCTGTTTTTT
CDR3 protein: CASSLTPNTGELFF
clone size: few
D gene: .
J gene: TRBJ2-2
V gene: TRBV10-1

CDR3 DNA: TGTGCCTGGAGTTCCGGGACAGGGCGATACTTC
CDR3 protein: CAWSSGTGRYF
clone size: .
D gene: TRBD1
J gene: TRBJ2-4
V gene: TRBV30

CDR3 DNA: TGTGCCAGCAGCCAGGACAGGGGCGGGTTATTGGGTGAAAAACTGTTTTTT
CDR3 protein: CASSQDRGGLLGEKLFF
clone size: .
D gene: TRBD1
J gene: TRBJ1-4
V gene: TRBV27

CDR3 DNA: TGTGCCAGCAGTTACTCGGGTGCGGGGCTCACAGATACGCAGTATTTT
CDR3 protein: CASSYSGAGLTDTQYF
clone size: .
D gene: .
J gene: TRBJ2-3
V gene: TRBV6-5

CDR3 DNA: TGTGCCAGCAGCCCCCGGGACTTTGGAAATGAGCAGTTCTTC
CDR3 protein: CASSPRDFGNEQFF
clone size: .
D gene: .
J gene: TRBJ2-1
V gene: TRBV7-9

CDR3 DNA: TGTGCTAGTGGTTTTCCGGGACAGGGGACTGAAGCTTTCTTT
CDR3 protein: CASGFPGQGTEAFF
clone size: .
D gene: TRBD1
J gene: TRBJ1-1
V gene: TRBV12-5

CDR3 DNA: TGTGCCAGCAGAGCAGGGGGTGCCTACGAGCAGTACTTC
CDR3 protein: CASRAGGAYEQYF
clone size: .
D gene: TRBD1
J gene: TRBJ2-7
V gene: TRBV28

CDR3 DNA: TGTGCCAGCAGTCCTCTTGGCGATACGCAGTATTTT
CDR3 protein: CASSPLGDTQYF
clone size: .
D gene: .
J gene: TRBJ2-3
V gene: TRBV12-3/TRBV12-4

CDR3 DNA: TGTGCCAGCAGTTCTGGGAGGGATCGATCAGATACGCAGTATTTT
CDR3 protein: CASSSGRDRSDTQYF
clone size: .
D gene: TRBD2
J gene: TRBJ2-3
V gene: TRBV6-6

CDR3 DNA: TGTGCCAGCAGCCAACGGTTGGGGAGCTACAATGAGCAGTTCTTC
CDR3 protein: CASSQRLGSYNEQFF
clone size: .
D gene: .
J gene: TRBJ2-1
V gene: TRBV7-3

CDR3 DNA: TGTGCCAGCAGCTCAAACAGGGGGAACACTGAAGCTTTCTTT
CDR3 protein: CASSSNRGNTEAFF
clone size: .
D gene: TRBD1
J gene: TRBJ1-1
V gene: TRBV7-8

CDR3 DNA: TGCAGTGCTTGTGAAGCAGGAGGGACTGAAGCTTTCTTT
CDR3 protein: CSACEAGGTEAFF
clone size: .
D gene: .
J gene: TRBJ1-1
V gene: TRBV20-1

CDR3 DNA: TGTGCCAGCAGTTACTCAACCAGGGGCAGCAATCAGCCCCAGCATTTT
CDR3 protein: CASSYSTRGSNQPQHF
clone size: .
D gene: .
J gene: TRBJ1-5
V gene: TRBV6-2/TRBV6-3

CDR3 DNA: TGTGCCAGCAACGAAGAAGGGGGCCAAGCTTTCTTT
CDR3 protein: CASNEEGGQAFF
clone size: .
D gene: TRBD1
J gene: TRBJ1-1
V gene: TRBV27

CDR3 DNA: TGTGCCAGCAGTCCTATTTACGGGTACACCGGGGAGCTGTTTTTT
CDR3 protein: CASSPIYGYTGELFF
clone size: .
D gene: .
J gene: TRBJ2-2
V gene: TRBV27

CDR3 DNA: TGTGCCAGCAGCCAAGTGCTAGCGGGGTCCACCGGGGAGCTGTTTTTT
CDR3 protein: CASSQVLAGSTGELFF
clone size: .
D gene: TRBD2
J gene: TRBJ2-2
V gene: TRBV14

CDR3 DNA: TGTGCCAGCAGCTCTTACAGGGTACCCAACTATGGCTACACCTTC
CDR3 protein: CASSSYRVPNYGYTF
clone size: .
D gene: .
J gene: TRBJ1-2
V gene: TRBV28

CDR3 DNA: TGTGCCAGCAGCTTAGGACAGGGGAGGAGGAATTCACCCCTCCACTTT
CDR3 protein: CASSLGQGRRNSPLHF
clone size: once
D gene: TRBD1
J gene: TRBJ1-6
V gene: TRBV7-2

CDR3 DNA: TGTGCCAGCGACAGGGTCGGCACCGGGGAGCTGTTTTTT
CDR3 protein: CASDRVGTGELFF
clone size: .
D gene: TRBD1
J gene: TRBJ2-2
V gene: TRBV6-5

CDR3 DNA: TGTGCCAGCAGCCGTACAGGGCCCAACTATGGCTACACCTTC
CDR3 protein: CASSRTGPNYGYTF
clone size: .
D gene: .
J gene: TRBJ1-2
V gene: TRBV6-5

CDR3 DNA: TGTGCCAGCAAGATGGGAGGGGGGCGTACGCAGTATTTT
CDR3 protein: CASKMGGGRTQYF
clone size: .
D gene: .
J gene: TRBJ2-3
V gene: TRBV7-9

CDR3 DNA: TGTGCCAGCTCCGGGGGGGGGAATCAGCCCCAGCATTTT
CDR3 protein: CASSGGGNQPQHF
clone size: .
D gene: .
J gene: TRBJ1-5
V gene: TRBV12-3/TRBV12-4

CDR3 DNA: TGTGCCACCAGCTGGGGGGCTAGCGGGGCCAGCACAGATACGCAGTATTTT
CDR3 protein: CATSWGASGASTDTQYF
clone size: few
D gene: TRBD2
J gene: TRBJ2-3
V gene: TRBV15